These 29 T cell receptor beta chains were all obtained from the same sample, sequenced in a study of T cells in Graves' hyperthyroidism and ophthalmopathy. RNA transcripts provided the source from which TCR beta CDR3 regions were amplified. The TCR CDR3 first-round RT-PCR relied on the HTBI primer set. TCRdb re-derived calls from the multiplex PCR reads in MiXCR, one entry per CDR3 protein. Here the sample spans some 510,000 distinct CDR3 sequences, about a fifth being singletons. Sequencing input: blood. The receptor source for this set is a man aged 18 to 35 with Graves' hyperthyroidism.

The chain uses TRBV20-1 and TRBJ2-5; D might be TRBD2 (5 bases). This CDR3 comprises 12 residues. Germline assignment: CDR1 DFQATT and CDR2 SNEGSKA (reference sequence). The CDR3 sequence: CGGGLLTETQYF. CDR3 in DNA: TGCGGTGGAGGACTGCTGACAGAGACCCAGTACTTC.

This clonotype was detected a few times. The chain has TRBV7-9 and TRBJ2-7; 8 bases are shared with TRBD1. J lost 4 bases, V lost 5 bases, and 10 bases had no gene match. Germline lookup yields CDR1 SEHNR and CDR2 FQNEAQ (reference sequence). The CDR3 covers 15 residues. Written as DNA, the CDR3 is TGTGCCAGCAGCCGGACGGACAGGGTAAAATACGAGCAGTACTTC. This sequence encodes CASSRTDRVKYEQYF.

Only a few counts were recorded for this clonotype. The chain couples TRBV5-1 to TRBJ2-5; 9 bases match TRBD2. V lost 2 bases and J lost 0; bases outside the gene matches: 2. Germline V gene data show CDR1 as SGHRS and CDR2 as YFSETQ. The CDR3 is 15 residues long. CDR3 bases: TGCGCCAGCAGCTTACCTAGCGGGGACCAAGAGACCCAGTACTTC. It yields the protein CASSLPSGDQETQYF.

This clonotype was detected ten times or more. The chain couples TRBV6-1 to TRBJ2-5; D is unclear. Germline V gene data show CDR1 as MNHNS and CDR2 as SASEGT. V was trimmed by 6 bases and J by 5 bases, leaving 22 bases between them. The CDR3 is 16 amino acids. DNA for the CDR3: TGTGCCAGCAGCCCGACGATGGCTTCTGATGGTGAGACCCAGTACTTC. Protein product: CASSPTMASDGETQYF.

In its sample, this clonotype was seen many times. The V call is TRBV25-1, the J call TRBJ2-7, with D maybe TRBD1 (6 bases). V was pared by 5 bases and J by 4 bases, with 33 bases between. This CDR3 has 20 residues. Germline loops: CDR1 MGHDK, CDR2 SYGVNS. The CDR3 loop reads CASSPTGNRFDQGSGYEQYF. CDR3 DNA: TGTGCCAGCAGTCCAACGGGTAACAGGTTCGACCAGGGGTCGGGGTACGAGCAGTACTTC.

This clonotype has a count of ten or more. The chain carries TRBV12-3 or TRBV12-4 and TRBJ2-7, with D perhaps given as TRBD1 or TRBD2 (5 bases each). Trimming took 4 bases from V and 3 from J, leaving 13 bases between them. CDR3 length: 14 residues. CDR3 loop: CASSSGTIGYEQYF. In DNA form, the CDR3 reads TGTGCCAGCAGTTCGGGGACCATTGGCTACGAGCAGTACTTC.

This clonotype showed up just a few times. The chain couples TRBV4-1 to TRBJ1-5, with TRBD1 matching over 10 bases. CDR1 is MGHRA and CDR2 is YSYEKL in the germline V gene. After removal of 3 bases from V and 5 bases from J, the junction contained 4 bases not matched to a gene. The CDR3 covers 15 residues. The CDR3 spells CASSQIGQGDQPQHF. The CDR3 DNA sequence: TGCGCCAGCAGCCAGATCGGACAGGGGGATCAGCCCCAGCATTTT.

This clonotype was observed a handful of times. The chain joins TRBV11-2 to TRBJ2-7, with TRBD1 matching 9 bases. The CDR3 has 15 amino acids. Germline trimming cut 1 base from V and 4 bases from J; bases unmatched to any gene: 5. Per germline, CDR1 SGHAT and CDR2 FQNNGV. CDR3 coding DNA: TGTGCCAGCAGCTTAGCCTCGGGACAGGGTTACGAGCAGTACTTC. This sequence encodes CASSLASGQGYEQYF.

V and J are TRBV7-2 and TRBJ1-3; 11 nucleotides match TRBD1. The CDR3 loop spans 20 amino acids. V gave up 6 bases and J gave up 2 bases; unmatched junction bases: 18. Germline V lookup: CDR1 SGHTA, CDR2 FQGNSA. The CDR3 protein is CASSAVPGQGARVTGNTIYF. The CDR3 DNA follows: TGTGCCAGCAGTGCCGTGCCCGGACAGGGGGCGAGGGTTACTGGAAACACCATATATTTT.

This clonotype turned up a few times. The chain combines TRBV9 with TRBJ2-5; the match to TRBD2 covers 7 bases. The CDR3 has 15 amino acids. CDR1 and CDR2 from the germline V gene are SGDLS and YYNGEE. The trim removed 0 bases at V and 3 bases at J, leaving 5 bases unmatched. The CDR3 DNA reads TGTGCCAGCAGCGTAGCGGGGGGAGACAAAGAGACCCAGTACTTC. It encodes CASSVAGGDKETQYF.

Ten or more counts support this clonotype. V is TRBV12-3 or TRBV12-4 and J is TRBJ2-5; tentatively, D is TRBD1 (5 bases). Trimming pared 5 bases from V and 5 bases from J, leaving 9 bases between. This CDR3 is built from 12 residues. Written as DNA, the CDR3 is TGTGCCAGCAGTCCAGGGCTGGAGACCCAGTACTTC. It is translated as CASSPGLETQYF.

In its sample, this clonotype was seen many times. The J gene is TRBJ1-2, the V gene TRBV7-8; D not resolved. Trimming took off 2 bases at V and 5 bases at J, with 12 bases between the two ends. Germline loops: CDR1 SGHVS, CDR2 FQNEAQ. The CDR3 runs to 14 residues. The CDR3, as DNA: TGTGCCAGCAGCTTAACCGCAAGAACATATGGCTACACCTTC. Translating it yields CASSLTARTYGYTF.

This clonotype was picked up many times. The rearrangement links TRBV30 to TRBJ2-5, with D uncertain. The CDR3 totals 12 residues. The germline V gene encodes CDR1 GTSNPN and CDR2 SVGIG (reference sequence). Trimming cost V 5 bases and J 5 bases, with 12 bases left between them. For the CDR3, the DNA is TGTGCCTGGGATGGGTCGACGGAGACCCAGTACTTC. Protein sequence: CAWDGSTETQYF.

This clonotype has more than one count but fewer than ten. The V call is TRBV6-1, the J call TRBJ1-2; D uncertain. The V end was cut by 1 base, the J end by 6 bases, with 6 bases between. The CDR3 has 12 amino acids. Germline V gene lookup returns CDR1 MNHNS and CDR2 SASEGT. The CDR3 reads CASSEGLDGYTF. The CDR3 coding sequence is TGTGCCAGCAGTGAAGGTCTGGATGGCTACACCTTC.

In regard to this clonotype: With a much larger clone just one base away, this may be a read error. The J gene is TRBJ1-2, the V gene TRBV30; D is unclear. In germline, CDR1 is GTSNPN, CDR2 SVGIG (reference sequence). The CDR3 length is 11 residues. The CDR3 bases are TGTGCCTGGAGCCCTAACTATGGCTACGCCTTC. This encodes CAWSPNYGYAF.

The J gene is TRBJ2-5, the V gene TRBV7-9; 7 nucleotides match TRBD1. The CDR3 covers 16 residues. CDR1 and CDR2 (germline): SEHNR, FQNEAQ (reference sequence). The junction had 14 bases not matched to a gene; V was cut back by 5 bases and J by 5 bases. The CDR3 bases are TGTGCCAGCAGCCCCCAGATCTCAGGGGGACAGGAGACCCAGTACTTC. Encoded protein: CASSPQISGGQETQYF.

CDR3 coding DNA: TGTGCCAGCAGTTTAGCGGGGGGACCACCAGACGAGCAGTACTTC. Translation: CASSLAGGPPDEQYF. This chain connects TRBV12-3 or TRBV12-4 to TRBJ2-7, with D maybe TRBD2 (6 bases). Deletions cut 0 bases from V and 5 bases from J, with 14 bases between. The CDR3 is 15 amino acids.

This clonotype was observed many times. The chain carries TRBV12-3 or TRBV12-4 and TRBJ2-7; TRBD1 or TRBD2 may be the D gene (5 bases each). There are 14 residues in the CDR3. The ends were cut back, 2 bases at V and 2 bases at J, with 10 bases in the middle. The CDR3 DNA is TGTGCCAGCAGTTTAAGGGACCGTACCTACGAGCAGTACTTC. Encoded protein: CASSLRDRTYEQYF.

This clonotype was seen many times. The genes are TRBV12-3 or TRBV12-4 and TRBJ1-1, with 7 nucleotides matching TRBD1. V shed 5 bases, J shed 0 bases, and the junction held 6 bases outside the gene matches. CDR3 size: 15 residues. CDR3 sequence reads: CASSRETGMNTEAFF. CDR3 nucleotide sequence: TGTGCCAGCAGTCGGGAGACAGGGATGAACACTGAAGCTTTCTTT.

This clonotype came up many times. The chain recombines TRBV20-1 with TRBJ2-7; 9 bases line up with TRBD1. V was pared by 6 bases and J by 5 bases, with 8 bases of the junction left unmatched. CDR1 is DFQATT, CDR2 SNEGSKA, per germline (reference sequence). The CDR3 contains 13 residues. As DNA, the CDR3 is TGCAGTGCATCACAGGGGGCGCGCCACGAGCAGTACTTC. This encodes CSASQGARHEQYF.

The chain links TRBV28 to TRBJ2-4; D is perhaps TRBD2 (6 bases). The CDR3 runs to 15 residues. V lost 6 bases, J lost 3 bases, and 15 bases lay in between. Germline loops: CDR1 MDHEN, CDR2 SYDVKM. The DNA of the CDR3 is TGTGCCAGCAGCTCCGGAACTAGCCTCAAAAACATTCAGTACTTC. Translation gives CASSSGTSLKNIQYF.

The CDR3 DNA reads TGTGCCAGCAGTTATGGGAGACTGAACGAGCAGTACTTC. Translation gives CASSYGRLNEQYF. The rearrangement links TRBV27 to TRBJ2-7; D perhaps matches TRBD2 (5 bases). The V end was cut by 4 bases, the J end by 5 bases, with 12 bases between. CDR1 and CDR2 (germline): MNHEY, SMNVEV (reference sequence). There are 13 residues in the CDR3.

This clonotype was seen repeatedly, ten times or more. This chain joins TRBV28 and TRBJ1-2; D remains unclear. The CDR3 covers 13 residues. The V end lost 3 bases, the J end lost 7 bases, and 12 bases lay between the germline ends. In germline, CDR1 is MDHEN, CDR2 SYDVKM. Here the CDR3 reads CASSFGVRSGYTF. The CDR3 bases are TGTGCCAGCAGTTTCGGGGTCAGGAGTGGCTACACCTTC.

This clonotype was seen at least ten times. V is TRBV12-3 or TRBV12-4 and J is TRBJ2-5; no clear D. The V and J ends lost 2 bases and 1 base respectively, with 5 bases between them. The CDR3 loop spans 13 amino acids. The CDR3: CASSLRTQETQYF. The CDR3 DNA follows: TGTGCCAGCAGTTTAAGAACCCAAGAGACCCAGTACTTC.

The chain employs TRBV6-2 or TRBV6-3 and TRBJ2-5, with TRBD1 matching over 9 bases. J lost 2 bases, V lost 5 bases, and 9 bases had no gene match. The CDR3 contains 16 residues. Germline V gene data show CDR1 as MNHEY and CDR2 as SVGEGT. CDR3 amino acids: CASSPLDRGLQETQYF. CDR3 DNA: TGTGCCAGCAGTCCCCTGGACAGGGGCCTACAAGAGACCCAGTACTTC.

This clonotype showed up many times. The chain joins TRBV20-1 to TRBJ2-7; no clear D. The ends were cut back, 0 bases at V and 2 bases at J, with 5 bases in the middle. The CDR3 spans 12 residues. The germline CDR1 and CDR2 sequences are DFQATT and SNEGSKA (reference sequence). CDR3 coding DNA: TGCAGTGCTAGAGATGGTCCCTACGAGCAGTACTTC. This codes for CSARDGPYEQYF.

There are many counts of this clonotype. The J gene is TRBJ1-1, the V gene TRBV2, with D unclear. CDR3 length: 15 amino acids. Germline CDR1 and CDR2: SNHLY and FYNNEI. V was trimmed by 3 bases and J by 4 bases, leaving 15 bases between them. Written as DNA, the CDR3 is TGTGCCAGCAGTGATCAGGCAGTATGGAGCACTGAAGCTTTCTTT. Translated, it gives CASSDQAVWSTEAFF.

As for this clonotype: A much bigger clone sits one base away, suggesting this may be a read error. DNA for the CDR3: TGTGCCAGTATTGGACAATTGAACACTGAAGTTTTCTTT. It translates to CASIGQLNTEVFF. V gene TRBV19 combines with J gene TRBJ1-1; a possible D gene is TRBD1 (5 bases). CDR3 length: 13 residues. CDR1 is LNHDA, CDR2 SQIVND, per germline (reference sequence).

This clonotype occurred many times. The V and J genes are TRBV6-5 and TRBJ2-5; D is perhaps TRBD1 or TRBD2 (5 bases each). The V and J ends lost 6 bases and 5 bases respectively, with 13 bases between them. Looked up from germline, CDR1 is MNHEY and CDR2 is SVGAGI. The CDR3 runs 13 residues. The CDR3 DNA is TGTGCCAGCAGCTACCGAGGGGTGGAGACCCAGTACTTC. This encodes CASSYRGVETQYF.